A single sample gave rise to the 15 T cell receptor beta chains below, sequenced in a study of shared clonotypes between healthy human individuals. The repertoire was sequenced with immunoSEQ multiplex PCR; TCRdb's copy has only in-frame clones and lacks some. The profile covers about 2.1 million clones, with over 85% appearing a single time and about 1.6% taken by the ten largest. CD8 cells regarded as naive lacked CD45RO, were positively chosen for CCR7, and omitted terminally differentiated effector memory CD45RA+ cells. Sequencing was done on a sample of naive CD8+ T cells from PBMCs. The source of these receptors is a man younger than 35 in good health. Some clones in this sample may be carry-over from other donors' samples.

The chain employs TRBV9 and TRBJ1-1; TRBD1 agrees at 8 bases. Per the germline V gene, CDR1 is SGDLS and CDR2 is YYNGEE. The CDR3 has 15 residues. J lost 5 bases, V lost 3 bases, and 9 bases had no gene match. The CDR3 reads CASSATTGGWTEAFF. DNA for the CDR3: TGTGCCAGCAGCGCAACTACAGGGGGGTGGACTGAAGCTTTCTTT.

V and J are TRBV7-9 and TRBJ1-4; D call uncertain. The CDR3 runs 16 residues. Germline V lookup: CDR1 SEHNR, CDR2 FQNEAQ (reference sequence). V gave up 0 bases and J gave up 4 bases, with 12 bases separating them. The CDR3 bases are TGTGCCAGCAGCTTAGCCGAGACTGGCTATAATGAAAAACTGTTTTTT. Amino acids: CASSLAETGYNEKLFF.

The chain uses TRBV4-3 and TRBJ2-5; no reliable D call. Germline assignment: CDR1 LGHNA and CDR2 YSLEER. V lost 3 bases and J 5 bases, leaving 16 bases between the germline ends. The CDR3 consists of 15 residues. The CDR3: CASSQQGGSAETQYF. The CDR3, as DNA: TGCGCCAGCAGCCAGCAAGGCGGCTCTGCGGAGACCCAGTACTTC.

Remarks on this clone: Other DNA variants within this sample encode the same CDR3. This chain links TRBV28 with TRBJ1-2, with TRBD1 identical over 9 bases. V shed 7 bases and J 4 bases; nucleotides not matched to a gene: 7. The CDR3 loop spans 14 amino acids. Germline CDR1 is MDHEN and CDR2 is SYDVKM. CDR3 nucleotides: TGTGCCAGCACCACGACAGGGGGTGGCTATGGCTACACCTTC. It is translated as CASTTTGGGYGYTF.

The chain combines TRBV28 with TRBJ1-1; D is unresolved. V lost 6 bases to trimming and J lost 0 bases, with 17 bases between them. CDR3 length: 16 amino acids. The germline gives CDR1 MDHEN, CDR2 SYDVKM. CDR3 amino acids: CASSRARYLMNTEAFF. For the CDR3, the DNA is TGTGCCAGCAGCCGGGCCCGATATCTAATGAACACTGAAGCTTTCTTT. Full variable domain (missing parts from reference TRBV28 and TRBJ1-1): DVKVTQSSRYLVKRTGEKVFLECVQDMDHENMFWYRQDPGLGLRLIYFSYDVKMKEKGDIPEGYSVSREKKERFSLILESASTNQTSMYLCASSRARYLMNTEAFFGQGTRLTVV.

The genes are TRBV5-4 and TRBJ2-7; D is possibly TRBD1 (6 bases). This CDR3 contains 16 residues. Trimming cost V 2 bases and J 3 bases, with 18 bases left between them. In germline, CDR1 is SGHNT, CDR2 YYREEE (reference sequence). Written as DNA, the CDR3 is TGTGCCAGCAGCTTATCAGGGGTCGAGGCGGGCTACGAGCAGTACTTC. Translating it yields CASSLSGVEAGYEQYF.

This sequence joins TRBV28 and TRBJ1-5, with D possibly matching TRBD1 (5 bases). CDR3 size: 19 residues. Trimming shortened V by 4 bases and J by 0 bases, and 22 bases separated the two germline ends. Germline lookup yields CDR1 MDHEN and CDR2 SYDVKM. This CDR3 is CASSWLISAGHTSNQPQHF. The CDR3 DNA follows: TGTGCCAGCAGTTGGTTAATTAGCGCAGGACATACTAGCAATCAGCCCCAGCATTTT.

This chain's CDR3 is CASSLDRGHQPQHF. The CDR3 DNA reads TGTGCCAGCAGTTTAGACAGGGGGCATCAGCCCCAGCATTTT. The V and J genes are TRBV28 and TRBJ1-5; 10 bases are shared with TRBD1. The germline CDR1 and CDR2 sequences are MDHEN and SYDVKM. This CDR3 spans 14 amino acids. V was clipped by 2 bases and J by 5 bases; unmatched bases: 0.

V gene TRBV5-1 combines with J gene TRBJ2-3, with 14 bases fitting TRBD2. V dropped 0 bases and J dropped 4; count of bases not matched to a gene: 4. Germline CDR1 is SGHRS and CDR2 is YFSETQ. CDR3 length: 17 amino acids. This CDR3 is CASSLAGTSGSADTQYF. CDR3 coding DNA: TGCGCCAGCAGCTTGGCCGGGACTAGCGGGAGCGCAGATACGCAGTATTTT.

The rearrangement joins TRBV15 to TRBJ2-7; D is ambiguous. Germline CDR1 reads LNHNV; CDR2 reads YYDKDF (reference sequence). CDR3 length: 14 amino acids. Trimming took 2 bases from V and 2 from J, leaving 10 bases between them. The CDR3 sequence: CATSRPHHAYEQYF. The CDR3 nucleotides read TGTGCCACCAGCAGACCACACCACGCCTACGAGCAGTACTTC.

As to this clone: Other DNA sequences in this specimen translate into the identical CDR3. The rearrangement uses TRBV9 and TRBJ2-1; D gene unclear. Germline V lookup: CDR1 SGDLS, CDR2 YYNGEE. With 0 bases removed from V and 8 bases from J, the gap between germline ends came to 6 bases. The CDR3 extends over 12 amino acids. CDR3 DNA: TGTGCCAGCAGCGTAGTATCCGATGAGCAGTTCTTC. It is translated as CASSVVSDEQFF.

The chain is built from TRBV28 and TRBJ2-7, with a possible D match to TRBD1 (6 bases). V shed 5 bases and J shed 0 bases, with 14 bases lying between them. Germline lookup yields CDR1 MDHEN and CDR2 SYDVKM. CDR3 length: 15 residues. Here the CDR3 reads CASSDRRDNSYEQYF. DNA for the CDR3: TGTGCCAGCAGTGACCGCCGGGACAACTCCTACGAGCAGTACTTC. Variable domain in full (rest from reference TRBV28 and TRBJ2-7): DVKVTQSSRYLVKRTGEKVFLECVQDMDHENMFWYRQDPGLGLRLIYFSYDVKMKEKGDIPEGYSVSREKKERFSLILESASTNQTSMYLCASSDRRDNSYEQYFGPGTRLTVT.

The J gene is TRBJ2-1, the V gene TRBV18; 9 bases are shared with TRBD1. The V gene end was trimmed by 3 bases and the J gene end by 3 bases; junction bases not matched to a gene: 15. The CDR3 runs to 19 residues. Germline CDR1 and CDR2: KGHSH and LQKENI. CDR3 region: CASSPEATGGASRYNEQFF. The CDR3 DNA follows: TGTGCCAGCTCACCGGAAGCTACAGGGGGCGCTTCCCGCTACAATGAGCAGTTCTTC.

This chain connects TRBV27 to TRBJ1-2; 8 bases map to TRBD1. The CDR3 spans 15 residues. From germline, CDR1 is MNHEY and CDR2 SMNVEV (reference sequence). V dropped 8 bases and J dropped 1; count of bases not matched to a gene: 9. The CDR3: CASADRGHSNYGYTF. The CDR3 bases are TGTGCCAGCGCCGACAGGGGACATAGTAACTATGGCTACACCTTC.

The chain joins TRBV9 to TRBJ1-1; possible D gene TRBD1, 5 bases. The V and J ends lost 4 bases and 7 bases respectively, with 11 bases between them. CDR3 length equals 12 residues. Germline lookup yields CDR1 SGDLS and CDR2 YYNGEE. DNA for the CDR3: TGTGCCAGCAGCCTCCCCAGGGTTGAAGCTTTCTTT. It codes for CASSLPRVEAFF. The full variable domain, completed using reference TRBV9 and TRBJ1-1, is DSGVTQTPKHLITATGQRVTLRCSPRSGDLSVYWYQQSLDQGLQFLIQYYNGEERAKGNILERFSAQQFPDLHSELNLSSLELGDSALYFCASSLPRVEAFFGQGTRLTVV.